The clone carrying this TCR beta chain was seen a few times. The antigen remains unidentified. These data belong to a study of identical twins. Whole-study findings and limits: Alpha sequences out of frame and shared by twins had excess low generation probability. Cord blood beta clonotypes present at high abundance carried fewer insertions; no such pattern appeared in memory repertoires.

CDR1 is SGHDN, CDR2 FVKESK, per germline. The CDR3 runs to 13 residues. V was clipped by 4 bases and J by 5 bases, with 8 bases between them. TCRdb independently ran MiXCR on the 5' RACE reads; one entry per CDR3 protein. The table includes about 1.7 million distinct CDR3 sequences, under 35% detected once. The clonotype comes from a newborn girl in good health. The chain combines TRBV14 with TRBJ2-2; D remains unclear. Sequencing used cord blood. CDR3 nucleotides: TGTGCCAGCAGCCCCTTTAGGACCGGGGAGCTGTTTTTT. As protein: CASSPFRTGELFF. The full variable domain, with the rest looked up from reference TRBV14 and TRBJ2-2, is EAGVTQFPSHSVIEKGQTVTLRCDPISGHDNLYWYRRVMGKEIKFLLHFVKESKQDESGMPNNRFLAERTGGTYSTLKVQPAELEDSGVYFCASSPFRTGELFFGEGSRLTVL.